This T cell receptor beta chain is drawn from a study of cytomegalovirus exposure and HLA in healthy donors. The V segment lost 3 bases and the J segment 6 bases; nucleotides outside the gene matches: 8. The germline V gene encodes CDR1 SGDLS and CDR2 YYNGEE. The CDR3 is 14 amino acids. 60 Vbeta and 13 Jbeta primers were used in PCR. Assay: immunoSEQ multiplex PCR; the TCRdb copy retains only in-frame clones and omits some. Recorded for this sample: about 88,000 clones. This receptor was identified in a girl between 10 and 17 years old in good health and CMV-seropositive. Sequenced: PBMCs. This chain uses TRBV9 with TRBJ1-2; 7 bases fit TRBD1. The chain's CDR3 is CASSARQGADGYTF. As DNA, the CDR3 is TGTGCCAGCAGCGCAAGACAGGGAGCCGATGGCTACACCTTC.